The entry below gives a single T cell receptor beta chain sequence along with its context. Its antigen is unidentified. Those patients picked for sequencing had displayed CD8+CD57+ cell expansion on flow cytometry. Prior therapy had not been administered to any patient at the time of blood sampling. Genomic DNA, the template, was used for profiling of the TCR beta VDJ and CDR3. TCRdb re-derived calls from the reads in MiXCR, one entry per CDR3 protein. Here the sample spans about 220,000 distinct CDR3 sequences, around 45% being singletons. CDR1 is SGDLS and CDR2 is YYNGEE in the germline V gene. There are 16 residues in the CDR3. V gave up 2 bases and J gave up 0 bases, with 13 bases separating them. This sample was included in a study of CD8+CD57+ T cells in acquired aplastic anemia. Study background: On average, sorted CD4+ and CD8+ cells gave around 3.3 ug of DNA. Study-wide results and caveats: Common to patients and controls were twenty-nine CD8+ CDR3 sequences. Levels of CD8+ Simpson's diversity were not significantly distinct in patients versus controls.

The chain joins TRBV9 to TRBJ2-3; weak D call: TRBD1 (6 bases). This receptor was obtained from a human donor with aplastic anemia. Input material: sorted CD4+, CD8+, or CD8+CD57+ T cells (not recorded which) from PBMCs. The CDR3 DNA sequence: TGTGCCAGCAGCGTCGGACAGATATCTAGCACAGATACGCAGTATTTT. Protein product: CASSVGQISSTDTQYF.